This T cell receptor beta chain stems from a study of T cell repertoires in cytomegalovirus infection. Study information: The authors used CMV epitopes that were HLA-C-restricted (recently identified) and HLA-B-restricted (well studied). Shared public TCR beta signatures pointed to both CMV infection and a matching HLA type. Study results and limitations: The study identified carriers of CMV plus the relevant HLA from cumulative public TCR beta family frequency.

This clonotype appeared many times. The target antigen is unknown. TCRdb re-called the reads with MiXCR, one entry per CDR3 protein. The sample lists 450,000 to 550,000 distinct CDR3 sequences, about 44% occurring once. V lost 1 base to trimming and J lost 13 bases; unmatched junction nucleotides: 12. Germline loops: CDR1 SGHTA, CDR2 FQGNSA. CDR3 length equals 16 residues. The starting material was cultured PBMCs, obtained from culture after CMV antigen stimulation. The J gene is TRBJ2-6, the V gene TRBV7-2, with TRBD2 matching over 8 bases. The clonotype comes from a human donor in good health (CMV status not recorded). Some clones in this sample may be carry-over from other donors' samples. CDR3 residues: CASSLVPLAGYGVLTF. CDR3 DNA: TGTGCCAGCAGCTTAGTACCGCTAGCGGGCTACGGAGTCCTGACTTTC.